The T cell receptor (beta chain) described here comes from a study of OX40 agonist ivuxolimab in advanced cancers. Looking at the study overall: An agonistic anti-OX40 (CD134) antibody, ivuxolimab, was used to treat the patients.

The CDR3 contains 14 residues. V was shortened by 4 bases and J by 2 bases, with 8 bases between the two germline ends. Germline CDR1 and CDR2: SNHLY and FYNNEI. Study-level results: Antigen specificity was not determined for the expanded peripheral T cells.

Here immunoSEQ multiplex PCR was the method, and the copy in TCRdb shows in-frame clones only, minus some. This sample has roughly 25,000 clones; approximately 80% occur once, and the top ten carry roughly 13%. This clone was observed once. The antigen remains unidentified. The input for sequencing was CD4+ or CD8+ T cells sorted from blood, taken in a trial of the OX40 agonist ivuxolimab. The sequence was collected from an adult with an advanced solid tumor such as melanoma, head and neck, liver or kidney cancer. The genes are TRBV2 and TRBJ1-4; D not resolved. This chain's CDR3 is CASSAGFTNEKLFF. CDR3 in DNA: TGTGCCAGCAGTGCGGGGTTTACTAATGAAAAACTGTTTTTT.